A single sample is the source of the 12 T cell receptor beta chains below, sequenced in a study of shared clonotypes between healthy human individuals. The data were produced by immunoSEQ multiplex PCR, yet TCRdb's version contains in-frame clones alone and is incomplete. The data show about 2.4 million clones, around nine tenths seen once. The sequenced material came from naive CD4+ T cells sorted from blood. Subset reported: CD45RA+ positively selected. Receptors originate from a man aged 18 to 30 in good health.

The chain employs TRBV6-1 and TRBJ2-7; no firm D call. The germline V gene encodes CDR1 MNHNS and CDR2 SASEGT. V was cut by 1 base and J by 2 bases, with 9 bases left in between. The CDR3 spans 14 residues. The DNA for the CDR3 is TGTGCCAGCAGTGAAGTTCCGCCCACCTACGAGCAGTACTTC. Encoded protein: CASSEVPPTYEQYF.

The J gene is TRBJ1-6, the V gene TRBV5-5, with D possibly TRBD1 on 5 matching bases. Germline assignment: CDR1 SGHKS and CDR2 YYEKEE (reference sequence). Trimming left V 0 bases short and J 0 bases short, with 10 bases between. The CDR3 consists of 17 residues. CDR3: CASSLGEGRSYNSPLHF. Written as DNA, the CDR3 is TGTGCCAGCAGCTTGGGGGAGGGGCGCTCCTATAATTCACCCCTCCACTTT.

The chain has TRBV9 and TRBJ1-6; a possible D gene is TRBD1 (5 bases). Between the trimmed V and J ends, which lost 0 bases and 7 bases, there was a span of 17 bases. The CDR3 loop spans 17 amino acids. Germline CDR1 is SGDLS and CDR2 is YYNGEE. The CDR3 bases are TGTGCCAGCAGCGTAGCTGGGGGGGGTTCTGGGAATTCACCCCTCCACTTT. Protein: CASSVAGGGSGNSPLHF. Looking up the rest from reference TRBV9 and TRBJ1-6 gives the full variable domain: DSGVTQTPKHLITATGQRVTLRCSPRSGDLSVYWYQQSLDQGLQFLIQYYNGEERAKGNILERFSAQQFPDLHSELNLSSLELGDSALYFCASSVAGGGSGNSPLHFGNGTRLTVT.

V gene TRBV5-1 combines with J gene TRBJ2-1; 12 positions agree with TRBD2. Germline V gives CDR1 SGHRS, CDR2 YFSETQ. The CDR3 consists of 16 residues. With V trimmed by 1 base and J by 5 bases, 4 bases remained unmatched. This chain's CDR3 is CASSLLTSGRNNEQFF. The CDR3 DNA reads TGCGCCAGCAGCTTGCTGACTAGCGGGAGAAACAATGAGCAGTTCTTC.

The gene calls are TRBV7-8 and TRBJ1-3; unclear D gene. CDR3 length equals 16 residues. Trimming cost V 5 bases and J 0 bases, with 14 bases left between them. The germline CDR1 and CDR2 sequences are SGHVS and FQNEAQ. This chain's CDR3 is CASSRSGPASGNTIYF. As DNA, the CDR3 is TGTGCCAGCAGCCGTTCTGGGCCAGCCTCTGGAAACACCATATATTTT. Variable domain in full (rest from reference TRBV7-8 and TRBJ1-3): GAGVSQSPRYKVAKRGQDVALRCDPISGHVSLFWYQQALGQGPEFLTYFQNEAQLDKSGLPSDRFFAERPEGSVSTLKIQRTQQEDSAVYLCASSRSGPASGNTIYFGEGSWLTVV.

In this sample, this clone turned up once. CDR3 sequence reads: CASSLIGGTGGTDTQYF. CDR3 DNA sequence: TGTGCCAGCAGCTTGATTGGGGGGACAGGGGGCACAGATACGCAGTATTTT. The chain is built from TRBV5-5 and TRBJ2-3, with 10 bases fitting TRBD1. Germline V gene data show CDR1 as SGHKS and CDR2 as YYEKEE (reference sequence). The CDR3 is 17 amino acids. With V trimmed by 1 base and J by 1 base, 6 bases remained unmatched.

The chain has TRBV4-1 and TRBJ1-1; D is undetermined. V was cut by 0 bases and J by 2 bases, with 13 bases left in between. The CDR3 loop spans 16 amino acids. Per germline, CDR1 MGHRA and CDR2 YSYEKL. The CDR3 nucleotides read TGCGCCAGCAGCCAAGATATGACCGAACGAAACACTGAAGCTTTCTTT. It yields the protein CASSQDMTERNTEAFF.

The chain carries TRBV7-2 and TRBJ1-2, with 8 bases fitting TRBD1. The germline V gene has CDR1 SGHTA and CDR2 FQGNSA. The V gene end was trimmed by 0 bases and the J gene end by 4 bases; junction bases not matched to a gene: 7. This CDR3 region has 16 residues. The DNA for the CDR3 is TGTGCCAGCAGCTTAGCGTCCCAGGGGGCCTCCTATGGCTACACCTTC. Translating it yields CASSLASQGASYGYTF.

About this clone: The same CDR3 arises from other DNA sequences in this sample as well. The rearrangement joins TRBV30 to TRBJ2-5; TRBD2 might be the D (6 bases). The CDR3 is 11 residues long. Trimming removed 3 bases from V and 5 bases from J, with 7 bases in between. In germline, CDR1 is GTSNPN, CDR2 SVGIG (reference sequence). CDR3 protein: CAWSGSETQYF. The CDR3 DNA is TGTGCCTGGAGCGGGAGCGAGACCCAGTACTTC.

Concerning this clone: The same CDR3 also results from other DNA sequences found in this sample. The V gene is TRBV5-1, the J gene TRBJ1-3; 10 bases map to TRBD1. The CDR3 length is 16 residues. CDR1 is SGHRS and CDR2 is YFSETQ in the germline V gene. Germline trimming cut 0 bases from V and 2 bases from J; bases unmatched to any gene: 2. DNA for the CDR3: TGCGCCAGCAGCTTGGCAGGGACAGGGGCTGGAAACACCATATATTTT. Protein: CASSLAGTGAGNTIYF.

The chain carries TRBV10-3 and TRBJ2-7; 8 bases fit TRBD1. Looked up from germline, CDR1 is ENHRY and CDR2 is SYGVKD. This CDR3 region has 14 residues. V shed 4 bases, J shed 4 bases, and the junction held 6 bases outside the gene matches. In DNA, the CDR3 is TGTGCCATCAGTGGTGGACAGGGTGCGTACGAGCAGTACTTC. Translated, it gives CAISGGQGAYEQYF.

The J gene is TRBJ1-6, the V gene TRBV25-1, with 9 bases aligning to TRBD1. Trimming removed 2 bases from V and 8 bases from J; junction bases left unmatched: 10. Germline CDR1 is MGHDK and CDR2 is SYGVNS. The CDR3 has 17 residues. The CDR3 DNA reads as TGTGCCAGCAGTGAAGGGGGGCCGGGACAGGGACATTCACCCCTCCACTTT. It yields the protein CASSEGGPGQGHSPLHF. The full variable domain, completed using reference TRBV25-1 and TRBJ1-6, is EADIYQTPRYLVIGTGKKITLECSQTMGHDKMYWYQQDPGMELHLIHYSYGVNSTEKGDLSSESTVSRIRTEHFPLTLESARPSHTSQYLCASSEGGPGQGHSPLHFGNGTRLTVT.